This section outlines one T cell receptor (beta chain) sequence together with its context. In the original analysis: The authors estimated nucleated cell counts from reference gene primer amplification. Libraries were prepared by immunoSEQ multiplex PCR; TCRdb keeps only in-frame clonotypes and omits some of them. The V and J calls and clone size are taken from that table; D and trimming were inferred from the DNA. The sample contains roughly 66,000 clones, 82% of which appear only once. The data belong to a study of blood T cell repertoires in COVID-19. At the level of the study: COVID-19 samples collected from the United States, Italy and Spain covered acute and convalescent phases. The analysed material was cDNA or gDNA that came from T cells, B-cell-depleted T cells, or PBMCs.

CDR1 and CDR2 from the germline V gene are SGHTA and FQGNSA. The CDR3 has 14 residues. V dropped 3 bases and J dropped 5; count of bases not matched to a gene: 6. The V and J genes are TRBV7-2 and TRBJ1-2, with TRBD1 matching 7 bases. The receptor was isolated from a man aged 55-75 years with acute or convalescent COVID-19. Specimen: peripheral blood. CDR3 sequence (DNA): TGTGCCAGCAGCTTGGGGGACAGTCCGTATGGCTACACCTTC. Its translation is CASSLGDSPYGYTF.